This T cell receptor (beta chain) was observed in a study of T cell responses to AZD1222 COVID-19 vaccine. Findings and caveats of the study: Across the whole spike, CD4 TCRs peaked at regions 160-218 and 743-854. Possibly, clonal diversity was underestimated; donors were largely white British and included more females. Rises in breadth and depth of Spike-specific TCRs came after two AZD1222 doses. Repertoires were sampled only after the peak T cell response.

Looked up from germline, CDR1 is SGDLS and CDR2 is YYNGEE. V lost 0 bases to trimming and J lost 2 bases; unmatched junction nucleotides: 7. CDR3 length: 16 residues. Assay: immunoSEQ multiplex PCR; the TCRdb copy retains only in-frame clones and omits some. The repertoire holds over 110,000 clones, with around nine tenths as singletons. For this clone: Its antigen remains unknown.

Material: peripheral blood, obtained on day 0 of AZD1222 vaccination. This receptor was taken from an adult in good health. The chain employs TRBV9 and TRBJ2-7; TRBD2 agrees at 8 bases. CDR3 bases: TGTGCCAGCAGCGTAGCTGGGGGAGCGGGAGCCTACGAGCAGTACTTC. Translating gives CASSVAGGAGAYEQYF.